Below are 5 T cell receptor beta chains sequenced from a single sample in a study of molecular identifiers for immune sequencing clone quantification. TCRdb independently ran MiXCR on the PCR reads; one entry per CDR3 protein. The sample includes approximately 630,000 distinct CDR3 sequences, about 25% of them seen just once. The sequencing sample was made of naive CD8+ T cells from blood, with Jurkat cell RNA spiked in. Stated subset: FACS-sorted CD8+CD4-CCR7+CD45RA+ naive T cells. These receptors came from a human donor in good health. Some libraries in this study had Jurkat cell RNA spiked in.

The J gene is TRBJ2-3, the V gene TRBV19; 7 bases map to TRBD1. The V segment lost 6 bases and the J segment 0 bases; nucleotides outside the gene matches: 6. Germline values: CDR1 LNHDA, CDR2 SQIVND (reference sequence). The CDR3 runs to 15 residues. CDR3 residues: CASRSGDSSTDTQYF. The DNA for the CDR3 is TGTGCCAGTAGATCCGGGGACAGTAGCACAGATACGCAGTATTTT.

This clonotype appeared many times. This rearrangement joins TRBV4-3 to TRBJ2-7; D is ambiguous. The V end lost 2 bases, the J end lost 1 base, and 9 bases lay between the germline ends. This CDR3 has 14 amino acids. Per germline, CDR1 LGHNA and CDR2 YSLEER. The CDR3 DNA follows: TGCGCCAGCAGCCAAAGCGAAGGTTCCTACGAGCAGTACTTC. This translates into CASSQSEGSYEQYF.

This clonotype was seen ten or more times. V gene TRBV12-3 or TRBV12-4 combines with J gene TRBJ2-5; possibly TRBD2 for D (6 bases). The CDR3 covers 13 residues. V gave up 3 bases and J gave up 3 bases, with 8 bases separating them. The CDR3, as DNA: TGTGCCAGCAGTTTTACGGGGGAAGAGACCCAGTACTTC. Translation gives CASSFTGEETQYF.

This clonotype turned up a few times. CDR3 in DNA: TGCGCCAGCAGCCAAGATTGGACGGCGGCCGGCGAGCAGTACTTC. Amino acids: CASSQDWTAAGEQYF. The chain combines TRBV4-1 with TRBJ2-7; D is unclear. The germline V and J ends were trimmed by 0 bases and 6 bases, with 15 bases remaining between them. CDR1 is MGHRA and CDR2 is YSYEKL in the germline V gene. This CDR3 is built from 15 residues.

V usage is TRBV19 and J usage is TRBJ2-1; D unresolved. The germline V gene encodes CDR1 LNHDA and CDR2 SQIVND (reference sequence). With 5 bases removed from V and 2 bases from J, the gap between germline ends came to 16 bases. The CDR3 covers 16 residues. CDR3 region: CASSEYSDPTYNEQFF. DNA for the CDR3: TGTGCCAGTAGTGAATACAGCGACCCGACCTACAATGAGCAGTTCTTC.